The 29 T cell receptor beta chains reported below all come from one sample, sequenced in a study of long-term antiretroviral therapy in people with HIV. Sequencing relied on immunoSEQ assay v3.0, run at survey level. Generated by immunoSEQ multiplex PCR, the TCRdb table keeps only in-frame clones and is missing some. The sample holds about 27,000 clones, around 80% seen once. Sequenced here: unsorted PBMCs, sampled 0.5 years after starting antiretroviral therapy. The receptors shown here come from a woman in her 40s with HIV.

The V call is TRBV5-4, the J call TRBJ2-1; TRBD2 matches at 8 bases. With 3 bases clipped from V and 9 bases from J, the junction kept 11 bases outside the gene matches. Germline CDR1 is SGHNT and CDR2 is YYREEE (reference sequence). This CDR3 has 15 amino acids. This CDR3 is CASSSGAGARSEQFF. In nucleotides, the CDR3 is TGTGCCAGCAGCTCCGGAGCGGGGGCCCGAAGTGAGCAGTTCTTC.

The chain recombines TRBV2 with TRBJ1-2, with D unresolved. The CDR3 sequence is 14 residues long. Per germline, CDR1 SNHLY and CDR2 FYNNEI. Trimming removed 3 bases from V and 2 bases from J, with 10 bases in between. The CDR3 reads CASSDRLINYGYTF. In nucleotides, the CDR3 is TGTGCCAGCAGTGACCGCCTGATCAACTATGGCTACACCTTC.

The chain recombines TRBV15 with TRBJ2-7, with 10 bases identical to TRBD1. This CDR3 has 15 residues. The germline V gene has CDR1 LNHNV and CDR2 YYDKDF (reference sequence). V shed 2 bases and J 5 bases; nucleotides not matched to a gene: 6. The CDR3 here is CATSRRTGGKDEQYF. The CDR3 nucleotides read TGTGCCACCAGCAGACGGACAGGGGGAAAGGACGAGCAGTACTTC.

The rearrangement joins TRBV6-5 to TRBJ2-7; 9 bases match TRBD1. There are 15 residues in the CDR3. Germline loops: CDR1 MNHEY, CDR2 SVGAGI. The V and J ends lost 0 bases and 5 bases, in that order; junction bases with no gene match: 5. The DNA of the CDR3 is TGTGCCAGCAGTTACTCGGGACAGGGCTACCACGAGCAGTACTTC. This codes for CASSYSGQGYHEQYF.

The chain is built from TRBV11-1 and TRBJ2-7; no definite D call. From germline, CDR1 is SGHAT and CDR2 FQDESV (reference sequence). The CDR3 is 13 amino acids. The V and J ends lost 5 bases and 5 bases respectively, with 13 bases between them. CDR3 sequence (DNA): TGTGCCAGCAGCCCGGTATCAAGGGACGAGCAGTACTTC. This sequence encodes CASSPVSRDEQYF.

This clone was picked up a small number of times. This chain uses TRBV6-6 with TRBJ2-2; tentatively, D is TRBD1 (5 bases). Germline values: CDR1 MNHNY, CDR2 SVGAGI (reference sequence). Trimming removed 2 bases at V and 6 bases at J, with 10 bases between. The CDR3 covers 14 residues. The CDR3 loop is CASSYRREAGELFF. CDR3 coding DNA: TGTGCCAGCAGTTACCGCAGGGAAGCCGGGGAGCTGTTTTTT.

V is TRBV19 and J is TRBJ2-7; D is possibly TRBD2 (6 bases). CDR1 is LNHDA, CDR2 SQIVND, per germline (reference sequence). V lost 8 bases and J lost 6, with 23 bases in between. This CDR3 is 15 amino acids long. The CDR3 nucleotides read TGTGCCAGTTCGGGGGTGGCTTCAGGATCGGTCGAGCAGTACTTC. It specifies CASSGVASGSVEQYF.

The V gene is TRBV19, the J gene TRBJ2-7, with a tentative D call TRBD1 (5 bases). Between the trimmed V and J ends, which lost 5 bases and 1 base, there was a span of 15 bases. In germline, CDR1 is LNHDA, CDR2 SQIVND (reference sequence). The CDR3 is 15 amino acids. This chain's CDR3 is CASSPISTGSYEQYF. The DNA for the CDR3 is TGTGCCAGTAGTCCGATATCAACAGGTTCCTACGAGCAGTACTTC.

V is TRBV9 and J is TRBJ1-1; the D gene is possibly TRBD1 (6 bases). Trimming took 5 bases from V and 1 from J, leaving 9 bases between them. Germline V gene data show CDR1 as SGDLS and CDR2 as YYNGEE. The CDR3 extends over 13 amino acids. CDR3 DNA: TGTGCCAGCAGGACAGGCCCGAACACTGAAGCTTTCTTT. Encoded protein: CASRTGPNTEAFF. Supplemented by reference TRBV9 and TRBJ1-1, the full variable domain reads DSGVTQTPKHLITATGQRVTLRCSPRSGDLSVYWYQQSLDQGLQFLIQYYNGEERAKGNILERFSAQQFPDLHSELNLSSLELGDSALYFCASRTGPNTEAFFGQGTRLTVV.

V gene TRBV18 combines with J gene TRBJ2-1; D not certain. The V end lost 0 bases, the J end lost 10 bases, and 7 bases lay between the germline ends. CDR3 length: 12 amino acids. Per the germline V gene, CDR1 is KGHSH and CDR2 is LQKENI. CDR3 bases: TGTGCCAGCTCACCACCGGCGACAGAGCAGTTCTTC. It encodes CASSPPATEQFF. The variable domain in full, completed from reference TRBV18 and TRBJ2-1, reads NAGVMQNPRHLVRRRGQEARLRCSPMKGHSHVYWYRQLPEEGLKFMVYLQKENIIDESGMPKERFSAEFPKEGPSILRIQQVVRGDSAAYFCASSPPATEQFFGPGTRLTVL.

This clone was observed a few times. This chain links TRBV7-9 with TRBJ2-1; D perhaps matches TRBD2 (7 bases). CDR3 length: 12 amino acids. V was pared by 8 bases and J by 8 bases, with 13 bases between. In germline, CDR1 is SEHNR, CDR2 FQNEAQ (reference sequence). DNA of the CDR3: TGTGCCAGCGCGAGGGGGGGCTATGAGCAGTTCTTC. Translation: CASARGGYEQFF.

The CDR3 spells CASSVGTQETQYF. CDR3 sequence (DNA): TGTGCCAGCAGTGTGGGGACCCAAGAGACCCAGTACTTC. V and J are TRBV6-1 and TRBJ2-5; D might be TRBD1 or TRBD2, each matching 5 bases. The germline V and J ends were trimmed by 4 bases and 1 base, with 7 bases remaining between them. Germline V lookup: CDR1 MNHNS, CDR2 SASEGT. There are 13 residues in the CDR3.

The rearrangement uses TRBV6-5 and TRBJ1-2; the D gene is possibly TRBD1 (6 bases). Trimming removed 2 bases from V and 4 bases from J, with 11 bases in between. The CDR3 runs to 14 residues. Germline V gives CDR1 MNHEY, CDR2 SVGAGI. CDR3 bases: TGTGCCAGCAGTTACCTTCAGGGGACCTATGGCTACACCTTC. It yields the protein CASSYLQGTYGYTF.

The gene calls are TRBV7-6 and TRBJ1-6; a weak D match, TRBD1 (5 bases). V was cut by 5 bases and J by 7 bases, with 15 bases left in between. The CDR3 loop spans 15 amino acids. Germline lookup yields CDR1 SGHVS and CDR2 FNYEAQ. CDR3 in DNA: TGTGCCAGCAGCCCGGGGGATGGACCGAATTCACCCCTCCACTTT. Its protein product is CASSPGDGPNSPLHF. Variable domain in full (rest from reference TRBV7-6 and TRBJ1-6): GAGVSQSPRYKVTKRGQDVALRCDPISGHVSLYWYRQALGQGPEFLTYFNYEAQQDKSGLPNDRFSAERPEGSISTLTIQRTEQRDSAMYRCASSPGDGPNSPLHFGNGTRLTVT.

The J gene is TRBJ1-1, the V gene TRBV10-3; D is possibly TRBD1 (6 bases). The CDR3 loop spans 13 amino acids. CDR1 and CDR2 from the germline V gene are ENHRY and SYGVKD. V was pared by 7 bases and J by 1 base, with 10 bases between. In DNA form, the CDR3 reads TGTGCCATCATCGAGGGACAGAACACTGAAGCTTTCTTT. This sequence encodes CAIIEGQNTEAFF.

The V and J genes are TRBV5-1 and TRBJ2-5; 7 bases fit TRBD2. V shed 3 bases and J 1 base; nucleotides not matched to a gene: 6. CDR1 is SGHRS, CDR2 YFSETQ, per germline. CDR3 length: 15 amino acids. CDR3 in amino acids: CASSSPAGIQETQYF. For the CDR3, the DNA is TGCGCCAGCAGCTCCCCAGCGGGGATCCAAGAGACCCAGTACTTC.

In this sample, this clone turned up once. The chain couples TRBV18 to TRBJ2-2; the D gene could be TRBD1 or TRBD2 (5 bases each). The CDR3 is 17 amino acids. CDR1 is KGHSH, CDR2 LQKENI, per germline. V was trimmed by 4 bases and J by 2 bases, leaving 17 bases between them. The CDR3 here is CASSLMKPGTNTGELFF. The CDR3 DNA is TGTGCCAGCTCACTGATGAAACCCGGGACCAACACCGGGGAGCTGTTTTTT.

The chain couples TRBV18 to TRBJ1-4; D may be TRBD1 (6 bases). From germline, CDR1 is KGHSH and CDR2 LQKENI. Trimming removed 4 bases at V and 5 bases at J, with 14 bases between. This CDR3 contains 15 residues. The CDR3 region is CASSRNRAENEKLFF. CDR3 bases: TGTGCCAGCTCACGAAACAGGGCGGAGAATGAAAAACTGTTTTTT.

The rearrangement uses TRBV5-4 and TRBJ1-4, with 8 bases lining up with TRBD1. This CDR3 comprises 17 residues. V shed 0 bases and J 6 bases; nucleotides not matched to a gene: 10. The V gene's germline CDR1 is SGHNT and CDR2 YYREEE (reference sequence). CDR3 in amino acids: CASSLEEGGQDDEKLFF. The CDR3 DNA reads as TGTGCCAGCAGCTTGGAGGAGGGGGGACAGGACGATGAAAAACTGTTTTTT.

This clone showed up just a few times. The chain couples TRBV7-9 to TRBJ1-5; D ambiguous. This CDR3 is 13 amino acids long. Per germline, CDR1 SEHNR and CDR2 FQNEAQ (reference sequence). V was trimmed by 7 bases and J by 4 bases, leaving 11 bases between them. The CDR3 region is CASTWGGNQPQHF. For the CDR3, the DNA is TGTGCCAGCACCTGGGGTGGAAATCAGCCCCAGCATTTT.

The chain employs TRBV9 and TRBJ2-3; D is possibly TRBD2 (5 bases). V gave up 0 bases and J gave up 1 base, with 12 bases separating them. This CDR3 has 16 amino acids. Germline loops: CDR1 SGDLS, CDR2 YYNGEE. CDR3 nucleotide sequence: TGTGCCAGCAGCGTAGGGCGGGCGCAGGGCACAGATACGCAGTATTTT. Protein sequence: CASSVGRAQGTDTQYF.

The chain employs TRBV9 and TRBJ2-3; TRBD1 or TRBD2 may be the D gene (6 bases each). Between the trimmed V and J ends, which lost 2 bases and 3 bases, there was a span of 19 bases. The germline gives CDR1 SGDLS, CDR2 YYNGEE. The CDR3 contains 17 residues. The CDR3 DNA reads as TGTGCCAGCAGCGTCCACATAGGGGGGCCTCGAACAGATACGCAGTATTTT. Protein product: CASSVHIGGPRTDTQYF.

The V gene is TRBV4-3, the J gene TRBJ2-3, with 9 positions matching TRBD2. Germline CDR1 and CDR2: LGHNA and YSLEER. There are 16 residues in the CDR3. V lost 3 bases to trimming and J lost 4 bases; unmatched junction nucleotides: 8. The CDR3 reads CASSQISGGIADTQYF. In DNA, the CDR3 is TGCGCCAGCAGCCAGATTAGCGGGGGCATCGCAGATACGCAGTATTTT.

J is TRBJ2-5 and V is TRBV30; 9 bases are a match to TRBD2. V lost 5 bases to trimming and J lost 2 bases; unmatched junction nucleotides: 9. The CDR3 covers 15 residues. Germline-derived CDR1 and CDR2 are GTSNPN and SVGIG (reference sequence). For the CDR3, the DNA is TGTGCCTGGGGGTTATTCGGACTAGCGCAAGAGACCCAGTACTTC. This codes for CAWGLFGLAQETQYF. Looking up the rest from reference TRBV30 and TRBJ2-5 gives the full variable domain: SQTIHQWPATLVQPVGSPLSLECTVEGTSNPNLYWYRQAAGRGLQLLFYSVGIGQISSEVPQNLSASRPQDRQFILSSKKLLLSDSGFYLCAWGLFGLAQETQYFGPGTRLLVL.

This chain connects TRBV19 to TRBJ1-5, with a weak D call TRBD1 (5 bases). This CDR3 contains 16 residues. The V end lost 4 bases, the J end lost 2 bases, and 15 bases lay between the germline ends. In germline, CDR1 is LNHDA, CDR2 SQIVND (reference sequence). CDR3 coding DNA: TGTGCCAGTAGTACACCCAGGGTAAGCGGCAATCAGCCCCAGCATTTT. Translating it yields CASSTPRVSGNQPQHF.

The chain links TRBV4-3 to TRBJ2-3; 8 positions match TRBD2. The V gene's germline CDR1 is LGHNA and CDR2 YSLEER. V shed 0 bases, J shed 1 base, and the junction held 9 bases outside the gene matches. This CDR3 has 18 amino acids. CDR3 nucleotide sequence: TGCGCCAGCAGCCAAGATCCGGTCGGAGCGGGGGGCACAGATACGCAGTATTTT. Translated, it gives CASSQDPVGAGGTDTQYF.

The chain is built from TRBV10-3 and TRBJ1-5; D remains ambiguous. This CDR3 is 13 amino acids long. CDR1 is ENHRY and CDR2 is SYGVKD in the germline V gene. V was trimmed by 5 bases and J by 1 base, leaving 6 bases between them. CDR3 sequence reads: CAISRESNQPQHF. CDR3 coding DNA: TGTGCCATCAGTAGGGAAAGCAATCAGCCCCAGCATTTT.

This clone was recorded only once. The rearrangement uses TRBV30 and TRBJ1-1, with unresolved D. From germline, CDR1 is GTSNPN and CDR2 SVGIG (reference sequence). Deletions cut 0 bases from V and 4 bases from J, with 9 bases between. CDR3 length: 13 amino acids. As DNA, the CDR3 is TGTGCCTGGAGTGTACTCGGAATCACTGAAGCTTTCTTT. Its protein is CAWSVLGITEAFF.

J is TRBJ1-2 and V is TRBV7-3; D call uncertain. The CDR3 is 13 amino acids. CDR1 and CDR2 (germline): SGHTA, FQGTGA. V lost 0 bases and J lost 7, with 9 bases in between. The DNA of the CDR3 is TGTGCCAGCAGCTTAACTGTGGAGGGTGGCTACACCTTC. This translates into CASSLTVEGGYTF. The full variable domain, its missing parts supplied by reference TRBV7-3 and TRBJ1-2, is GAGVSQTPSNKVTEKGKYVELRCDPISGHTALYWYRQSLGQGPEFLIYFQGTGAADDSGLPNDRFFAVRPEGSVSTLKIQRTERGDSAVYLCASSLTVEGGYTFGSGTRLTVV.